This TCR beta chain came from a study of human T cells and chemical hapten exposure. As for the study in general: Diphenylcyclopropenone was administered weekly to the scalp of patients throughout the approximately 25-week study. Findings of the study overall: TCRs whose frequency exceeded 1 in 1000 remained the same following DPC sensitization. While controls formed fewer of them, expanded TCRs formed significantly more large CDR3 similarity clusters.

Trimming removed 0 bases from V and 0 bases from J, with 9 bases in between. The CDR3 has 16 residues. Using its own MiXCR run on the RACE reads, TCRdb lists one record per CDR3 protein. The sample has approximately 400,000 distinct CDR3 sequences; approximately 4.4% are singletons. This clonotype was seen many times. The antigen is unknown. As for time point: patch test 1, 2 weeks after DPC sensitization. Treatment meaning: therapeutic diphenylcyclopropenone sensitization with weekly scalp DPC. The clonotype originates from a woman aged 45 to 65 with alopecia areata. Some clones in this sample may be carry-over from other donors' samples. This specimen consisted of whole blood, obtained in connection with sensitization to the hapten diphenylcyclopropenone (DPC). The chain has TRBV12-3 or TRBV12-4 and TRBJ1-3, with D perhaps matching TRBD1 (6 bases). DNA of the CDR3: TGTGCCAGCAGTTTAGCAACAGGGAGCTCTGGAAACACCATATATTTT. Its protein product is CASSLATGSSGNTIYF.